The next 19 T cell receptor beta chains were all read from a single sample in a study of shared clonotypes between healthy human individuals. Only in-frame clones appear in the TCRdb table, and some are missing; sequencing was by immunoSEQ multiplex PCR. The top ten clones hold 0.35% to 0.45% of a sample with millions of clones, more than 80% of them seen once. Sequencing input: naive CD4+ T cells from PBMCs. Subset given: CD45RA+ positively selected. The receptors here all came from a man between 18 and 29 years old in good health. Some clones in this sample may be carry-over from other donors' samples.

The rearrangement uses TRBV5-5 and TRBJ1-3; no clear D gene. The V and J ends lost 0 bases and 0 bases respectively, with 4 bases between them. From germline, CDR1 is SGHKS and CDR2 YYEKEE (reference sequence). The CDR3 is 14 residues long. CDR3 nucleotide sequence: TGTGCCAGCAGCTTGGGGAGCTCTGGAAACACCATATATTTT. Its protein product is CASSLGSSGNTIYF.

V and J are TRBV7-3 and TRBJ2-7, with 9 bases matching TRBD1. Germline assignment: CDR1 SGHTA and CDR2 FQGTGA. V lost 2 bases and J lost 1; bases outside the gene matches: 3. The CDR3 spans 15 residues. This chain's CDR3 is CASSLPGQGSYEQYF. In DNA form, the CDR3 reads TGTGCCAGCAGCTTACCGGGACAGGGATCCTACGAGCAGTACTTC.

This chain connects TRBV4-1 to TRBJ1-6; D is perhaps TRBD1 (6 bases). V was cut by 2 bases and J by 9 bases, with 17 bases left in between. The germline CDR1 and CDR2 sequences are MGHRA and YSYEKL. The CDR3 sequence is 16 residues long. CDR3 sequence: CASSQLLRGEGSPLHF. The CDR3 DNA is TGCGCCAGCAGCCAACTCTTGAGGGGGGAGGGTTCACCCCTCCACTTT.

This chain connects TRBV11-2 to TRBJ2-2; D may be TRBD1 (5 bases). Germline V gives CDR1 SGHAT, CDR2 FQNNGV. This CDR3 spans 17 amino acids. V was trimmed by 3 bases and J by 6 bases, leaving 20 bases between them. The CDR3: CASSLQGFYPKAGELFF. The CDR3 DNA sequence: TGTGCCAGCAGCTTGCAGGGTTTCTACCCTAAGGCCGGGGAGCTGTTTTTT.

This clone was picked up one time. This chain connects TRBV14 to TRBJ2-1, with TRBD2 matching 10 bases. The germline CDR1 and CDR2 sequences are SGHDN and FVKESK. CDR3 length equals 17 residues. V gave up 4 bases and J gave up 4 bases; unmatched junction bases: 10. As DNA, the CDR3 is TGTGCCAGCAGCCGAACTAGCGGGGCGGCCAAGTACAATGAGCAGTTCTTC. It codes for CASSRTSGAAKYNEQFF.

V usage is TRBV11-1 and J usage is TRBJ2-5; D not certain. Trimming pared 2 bases from V and 2 bases from J, leaving 12 bases between. The CDR3 has 15 amino acids. From germline, CDR1 is SGHAT and CDR2 FQDESV (reference sequence). CDR3 sequence: CASSLRVAPQETQYF. The CDR3 coding sequence is TGTGCCAGCAGCTTAAGGGTAGCCCCTCAAGAGACCCAGTACTTC.

The gene calls are TRBV2 and TRBJ1-1; 7 nucleotides agree with TRBD1. Looked up from germline, CDR1 is SNHLY and CDR2 is FYNNEI. The CDR3 has 12 residues. The ends lost 9 bases at V and 2 bases at J; junction bases unmatched: 3. CDR3 in DNA: TGTGCCAGGGGACAGACCAACACTGAAGCTTTCTTT. Protein product: CARGQTNTEAFF.

The rearrangement links TRBV7-9 to TRBJ2-3, with TRBD1 matching over 7 bases. V dropped 5 bases and J dropped 1; count of bases not matched to a gene: 3. The V gene's germline CDR1 is SEHNR and CDR2 FQNEAQ (reference sequence). There are 14 residues in the CDR3. The CDR3 region has the DNA TGTGCCAGCAGCGGAACAGGGGGCACAGATACGCAGTATTTT. The encoded protein is CASSGTGGTDTQYF.

A word on this clone: The junction shows a germline mismatch at one end, possibly a read error. Different DNA sequences within this sample yield the same CDR3. The chain has TRBV6-5 and TRBJ1-1, with D uncertain. The germline gives CDR1 MNHEY, CDR2 SVGAGI. The CDR3 loop spans 13 amino acids. In DNA form, the CDR3 reads TGTGCCAGCAGTTACTCGATAGGCAGAAAAGCTTTTTTT. Its protein is CASSYSIGRKAFF.

This clone was picked up one time. V usage is TRBV5-4 and J usage is TRBJ2-7, with 10 positions matching TRBD1. After removal of 1 base from V and 6 bases from J, the junction contained 4 bases not matched to a gene. Germline V gene data show CDR1 as SGHNT and CDR2 as YYREEE (reference sequence). CDR3 length: 14 amino acids. Written as DNA, the CDR3 is TGTGCCAGCAGCTTGAGGACAGGGGGTTCCGAGCAGTACTTC. Encoded protein: CASSLRTGGSEQYF.

The chain uses TRBV2 and TRBJ1-4, with no clear D. Germline V lookup: CDR1 SNHLY, CDR2 FYNNEI. V was trimmed by 8 bases and J by 7 bases, leaving 14 bases between them. CDR3 length: 13 amino acids. Here the CDR3 reads CASRQGSGEKLFF. CDR3 DNA sequence: TGTGCCAGCCGGCAAGGGTCTGGTGAAAAACTGTTTTTT.

Remarks on this clone: Other DNA sequences in this specimen translate into the identical CDR3. J is TRBJ2-6 and V is TRBV5-5; D ambiguous. Germline-derived CDR1 and CDR2 are SGHKS and YYEKEE (reference sequence). This CDR3 is built from 15 residues. Trimming stripped 0 bases from V and 2 bases from J, with 6 bases between. The DNA of the CDR3 is TGTGCCAGCAGCTTGGCCGACGCTGGGGCCAACGTCCTGACTTTC. Translating gives CASSLADAGANVLTF.

V gene TRBV6-1 combines with J gene TRBJ1-6; weak D call: TRBD1 (5 bases). Trimming removed 8 bases at V and 8 bases at J, with 13 bases between. Looked up from germline, CDR1 is MNHNS and CDR2 is SASEGT. This CDR3 spans 13 amino acids. The CDR3 DNA reads TGTGCCAGCGGATCCCTCAGGGATTCACCCCTCCACTTT. This encodes CASGSLRDSPLHF.

This clone was recorded once. The chain is built from TRBV7-4 and TRBJ2-4, with D possibly TRBD1 on 5 matching bases. The germline CDR1 and CDR2 sequences are SGHVT and SQSDAQ. The CDR3 is 18 amino acids. V lost 2 bases to trimming and J lost 0 bases, with 17 bases between them. This chain's CDR3 is CASSLRAGQFLAKNIQYF. The CDR3 DNA follows: TGTGCCAGCAGCTTACGGGCAGGGCAATTTCTAGCCAAAAACATTCAGTACTTC.

V and J are TRBV28 and TRBJ1-5; perhaps TRBD1 as D (5 bases). CDR1 is MDHEN and CDR2 is SYDVKM in the germline V gene. CDR3 length: 15 residues. V was pared by 4 bases and J by 2 bases, with 12 bases between. CDR3 region: CASSYEGLGNQPQHF. DNA for the CDR3: TGTGCCAGCAGTTATGAGGGGTTAGGCAATCAGCCCCAGCATTTT.

The chain is built from TRBV29-1 and TRBJ2-1, with a possible D match to TRBD1 (7 bases). Germline assignment: CDR1 SQVTM and CDR2 ANQGSEA. The CDR3 extends over 14 amino acids. V was trimmed by 7 bases and J by 4 bases, leaving 17 bases between them. CDR3 residues: CSANRGGGYNEQFF. For the CDR3, the DNA is TGCAGCGCGAACAGGGGAGGTGGGTACAATGAGCAGTTCTTC.

The gene calls are TRBV6-5 and TRBJ2-1; D remains unclear. Trimming pared 7 bases from V and 6 bases from J, leaving 13 bases between. The CDR3 runs 13 residues. Germline CDR1 MNHEY, CDR2 SVGAGI. DNA of the CDR3: TGTGCCAGCAAGGACCTACGTCTCAATGAGCAGTTCTTC. Protein: CASKDLRLNEQFF.

This clone is a singleton in its sample. The chain uses TRBV28 and TRBJ2-7; D might be TRBD1 (5 bases). Trimming removed 5 bases from V and 7 bases from J, with 15 bases in between. Germline CDR1 MDHEN, CDR2 SYDVKM. The CDR3 loop spans 13 amino acids. This chain's CDR3 is CASSPPPTDEQYF. The CDR3 DNA follows: TGTGCCAGCAGTCCTCCCCCGACAGATGAGCAGTACTTC. Together with reference TRBV28 and TRBJ2-7, the CDR3 gives the full variable domain: DVKVTQSSRYLVKRTGEKVFLECVQDMDHENMFWYRQDPGLGLRLIYFSYDVKMKEKGDIPEGYSVSREKKERFSLILESASTNQTSMYLCASSPPPTDEQYFGPGTRLTVT.

This clone appeared a few times. The chain couples TRBV6-4 to TRBJ1-1; D remains unclear. Per the germline V gene, CDR1 is MRHNA and CDR2 is SNTAGT. V was shortened by 5 bases and J by 5 bases, with 12 bases between the two germline ends. The CDR3 runs 13 residues. CDR3 nucleotide sequence: TGTGCCAGCAGTTTTACTCGCTTGACTGAAGCTTTCTTT. This codes for CASSFTRLTEAFF.